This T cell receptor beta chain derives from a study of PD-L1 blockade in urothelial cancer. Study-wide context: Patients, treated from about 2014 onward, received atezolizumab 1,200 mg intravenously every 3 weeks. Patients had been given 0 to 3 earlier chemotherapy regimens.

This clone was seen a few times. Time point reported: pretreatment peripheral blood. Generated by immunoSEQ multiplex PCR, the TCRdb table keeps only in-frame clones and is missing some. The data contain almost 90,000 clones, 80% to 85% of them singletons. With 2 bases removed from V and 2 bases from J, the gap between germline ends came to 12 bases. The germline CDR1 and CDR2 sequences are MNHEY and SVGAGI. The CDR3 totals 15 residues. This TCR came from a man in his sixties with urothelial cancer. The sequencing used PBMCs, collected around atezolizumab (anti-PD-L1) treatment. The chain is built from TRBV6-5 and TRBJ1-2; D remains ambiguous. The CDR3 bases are TGTGCCAGCAGTTACGAGCAGGTACCCAACTATGGCTACACCTTC. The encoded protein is CASSYEQVPNYGYTF.